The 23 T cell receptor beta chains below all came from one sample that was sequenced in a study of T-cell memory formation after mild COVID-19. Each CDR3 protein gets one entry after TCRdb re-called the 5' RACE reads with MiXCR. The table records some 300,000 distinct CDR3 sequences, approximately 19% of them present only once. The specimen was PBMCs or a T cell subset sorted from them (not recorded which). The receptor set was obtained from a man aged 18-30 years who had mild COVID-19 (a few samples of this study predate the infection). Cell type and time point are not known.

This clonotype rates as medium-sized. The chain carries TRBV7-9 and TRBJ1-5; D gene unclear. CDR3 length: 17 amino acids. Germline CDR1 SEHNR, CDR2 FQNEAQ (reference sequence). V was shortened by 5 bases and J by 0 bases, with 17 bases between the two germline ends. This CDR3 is CASSRYEGGYSNQPQHF. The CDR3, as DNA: TGTGCCAGCAGCCGTTACGAGGGCGGTTATAGCAATCAGCCCCAGCATTTT.

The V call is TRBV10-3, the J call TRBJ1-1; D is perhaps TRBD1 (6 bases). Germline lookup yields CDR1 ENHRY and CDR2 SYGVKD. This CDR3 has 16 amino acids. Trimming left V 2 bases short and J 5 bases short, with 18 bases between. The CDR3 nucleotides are TGTGCCATCAGTGAGGGACAGCCTAATTTGCTGACTGAAGCTTTCTTT. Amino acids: CAISEGQPNLLTEAFF.

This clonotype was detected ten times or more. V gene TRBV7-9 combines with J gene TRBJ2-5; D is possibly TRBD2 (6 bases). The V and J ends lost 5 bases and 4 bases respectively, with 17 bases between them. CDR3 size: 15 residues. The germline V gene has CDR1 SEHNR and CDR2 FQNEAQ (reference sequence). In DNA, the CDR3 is TGTGCCAGCAGCGCCCGGGAGAGGCTCGGAGAGACCCAGTACTTC. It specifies CASSARERLGETQYF.

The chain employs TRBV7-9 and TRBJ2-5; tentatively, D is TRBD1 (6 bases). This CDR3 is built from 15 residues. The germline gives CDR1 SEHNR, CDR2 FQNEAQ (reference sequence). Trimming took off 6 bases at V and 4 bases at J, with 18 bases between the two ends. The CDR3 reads CASSRSRGFRETQYF. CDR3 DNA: TGTGCCAGCAGTCGAAGCAGGGGATTCAGAGAGACCCAGTACTTC.

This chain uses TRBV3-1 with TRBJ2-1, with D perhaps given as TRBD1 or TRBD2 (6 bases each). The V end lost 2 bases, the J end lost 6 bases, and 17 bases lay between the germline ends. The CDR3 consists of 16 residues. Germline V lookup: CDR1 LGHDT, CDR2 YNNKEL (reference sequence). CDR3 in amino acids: CASSQRRGDPPNEQFF. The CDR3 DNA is TGTGCCAGCAGCCAAAGGAGGGGGGACCCCCCCAATGAGCAGTTCTTC.

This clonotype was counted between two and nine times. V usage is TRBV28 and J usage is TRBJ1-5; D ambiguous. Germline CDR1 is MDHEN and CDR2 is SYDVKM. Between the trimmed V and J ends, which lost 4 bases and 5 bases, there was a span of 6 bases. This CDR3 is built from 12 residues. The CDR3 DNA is TGTGCCAGCAGTTCGATCGATCAGCCCCAGCATTTT. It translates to CASSSIDQPQHF.

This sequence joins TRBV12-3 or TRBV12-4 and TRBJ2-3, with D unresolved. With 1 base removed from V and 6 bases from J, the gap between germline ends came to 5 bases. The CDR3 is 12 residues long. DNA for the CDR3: TGTGCCAGCAGTTTAGAGGTGGATACGCAGTATTTT. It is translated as CASSLEVDTQYF.

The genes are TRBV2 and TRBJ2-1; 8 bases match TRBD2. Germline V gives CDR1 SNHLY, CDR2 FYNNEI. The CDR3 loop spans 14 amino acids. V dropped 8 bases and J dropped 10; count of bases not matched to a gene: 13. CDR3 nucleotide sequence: TGTGCCAGCGCGCGGGGGACTAGGATAACCGAGCAGTTCTTC. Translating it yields CASARGTRITEQFF.

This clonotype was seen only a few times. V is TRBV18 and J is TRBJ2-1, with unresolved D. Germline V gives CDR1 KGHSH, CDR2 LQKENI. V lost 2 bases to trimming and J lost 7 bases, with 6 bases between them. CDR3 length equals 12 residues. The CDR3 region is CASSPLGNEQFF. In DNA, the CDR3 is TGTGCCAGCTCACCATTGGGAAATGAGCAGTTCTTC.

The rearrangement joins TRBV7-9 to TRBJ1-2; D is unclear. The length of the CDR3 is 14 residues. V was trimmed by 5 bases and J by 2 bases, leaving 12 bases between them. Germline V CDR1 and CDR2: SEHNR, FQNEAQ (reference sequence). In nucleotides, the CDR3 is TGTGCCAGCAGCAGAGAACCGGTGAACTATGGCTACACCTTC. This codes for CASSREPVNYGYTF.

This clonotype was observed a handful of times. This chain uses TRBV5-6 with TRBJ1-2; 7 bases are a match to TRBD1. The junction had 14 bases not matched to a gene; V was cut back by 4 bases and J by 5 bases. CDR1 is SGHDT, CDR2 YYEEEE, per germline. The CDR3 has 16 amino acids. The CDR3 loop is CASSRNIGQEMYGYTF. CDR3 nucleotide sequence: TGTGCCAGCAGCCGGAATATCGGACAGGAGATGTATGGCTACACCTTC.

The CDR3 spells CAISESGTGYQPQHF. As DNA, the CDR3 is TGTGCCATCAGTGAGTCGGGGACAGGGTATCAGCCCCAGCATTTT. The chain is built from TRBV10-3 and TRBJ1-5; 9 positions agree with TRBD1. With V trimmed by 0 bases and J by 5 bases, 2 bases remained unmatched. Looked up from germline, CDR1 is ENHRY and CDR2 is SYGVKD. The CDR3 length is 15 residues.

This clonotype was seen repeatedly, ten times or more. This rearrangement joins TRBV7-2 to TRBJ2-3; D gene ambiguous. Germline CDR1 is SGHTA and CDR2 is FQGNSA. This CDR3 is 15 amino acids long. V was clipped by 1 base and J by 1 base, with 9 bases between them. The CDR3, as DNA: TGTGCCAGCAGCTTAGTCAATTCTCGCACAGATACGCAGTATTTT. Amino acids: CASSLVNSRTDTQYF.

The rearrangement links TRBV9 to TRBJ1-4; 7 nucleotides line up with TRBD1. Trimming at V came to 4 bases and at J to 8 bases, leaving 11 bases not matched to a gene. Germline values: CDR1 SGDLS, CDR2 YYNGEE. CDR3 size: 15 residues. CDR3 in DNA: TGTGCCAGCAGCTCCCTAGGGGGCGAGGGGGAAAAACTGTTTTTT. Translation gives CASSSLGGEGEKLFF.

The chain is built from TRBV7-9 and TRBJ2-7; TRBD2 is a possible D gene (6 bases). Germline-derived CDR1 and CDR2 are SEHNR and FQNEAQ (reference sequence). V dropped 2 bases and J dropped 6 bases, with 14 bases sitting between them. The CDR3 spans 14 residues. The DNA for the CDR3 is TGTGCCAGCAGCTTACCGGGGAGGTTCTCCGAGCAGTACTTC. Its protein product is CASSLPGRFSEQYF.

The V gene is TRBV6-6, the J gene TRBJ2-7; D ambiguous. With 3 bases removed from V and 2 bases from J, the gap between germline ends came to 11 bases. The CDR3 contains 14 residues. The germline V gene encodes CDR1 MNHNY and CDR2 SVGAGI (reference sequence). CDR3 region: CASSYQESTYEQYF. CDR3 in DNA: TGTGCCAGCAGTTATCAGGAATCTACCTACGAGCAGTACTTC.

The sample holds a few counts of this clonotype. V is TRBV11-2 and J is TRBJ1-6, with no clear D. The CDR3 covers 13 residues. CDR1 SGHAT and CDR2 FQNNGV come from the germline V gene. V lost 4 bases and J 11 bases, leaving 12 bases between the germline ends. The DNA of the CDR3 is TGTGCCAGCAGCTCAAGGGCGGTTCCACCCCTCCACTTT. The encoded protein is CASSSRAVPPLHF.

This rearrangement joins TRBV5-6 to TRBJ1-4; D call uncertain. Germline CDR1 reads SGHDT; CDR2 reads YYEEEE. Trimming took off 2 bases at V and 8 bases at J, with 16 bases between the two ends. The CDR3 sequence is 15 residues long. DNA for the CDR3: TGTGCCAGCAGCTTAACATGGCTTGGGAGCGAAAAACTGTTTTTT. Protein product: CASSLTWLGSEKLFF. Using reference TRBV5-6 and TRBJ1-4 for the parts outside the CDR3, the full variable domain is DAGVTQSPTHLIKTRGQQVTLRCSPKSGHDTVSWYQQALGQGPQFIFQYYEEEERQRGNFPDRFSGHQFPNYSSELNVNALLLGDSALYLCASSLTWLGSEKLFFGSGTQLSVL.

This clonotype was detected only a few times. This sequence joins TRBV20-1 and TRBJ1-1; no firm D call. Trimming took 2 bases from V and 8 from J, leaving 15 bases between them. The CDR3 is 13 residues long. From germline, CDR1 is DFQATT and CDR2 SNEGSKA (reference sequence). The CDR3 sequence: CSARHPRHDEAFF. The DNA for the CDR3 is TGCAGTGCTAGACATCCCCGACACGACGAAGCTTTCTTT.

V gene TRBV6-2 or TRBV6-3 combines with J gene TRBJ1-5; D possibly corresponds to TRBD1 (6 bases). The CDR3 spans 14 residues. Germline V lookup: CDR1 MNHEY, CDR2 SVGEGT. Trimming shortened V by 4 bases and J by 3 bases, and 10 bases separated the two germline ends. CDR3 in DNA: TGTGCCAGCAGTTCTCAGGGGCTCAATCAGCCCCAGCATTTT. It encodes CASSSQGLNQPQHF.

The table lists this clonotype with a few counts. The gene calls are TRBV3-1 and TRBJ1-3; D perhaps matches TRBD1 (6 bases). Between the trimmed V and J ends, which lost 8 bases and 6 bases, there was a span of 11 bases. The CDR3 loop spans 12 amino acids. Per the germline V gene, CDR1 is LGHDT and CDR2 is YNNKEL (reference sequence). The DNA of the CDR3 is TGTGCCAGCCTATCGGGGGCAAACACCATATATTTT. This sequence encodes CASLSGANTIYF.

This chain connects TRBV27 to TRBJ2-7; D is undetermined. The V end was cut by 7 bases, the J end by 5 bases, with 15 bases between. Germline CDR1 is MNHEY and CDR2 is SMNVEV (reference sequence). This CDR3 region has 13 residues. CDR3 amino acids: CASNTLEVHEQYV. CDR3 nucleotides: TGTGCCAGCAACACCCTCGAGGTCCACGAGCAGTACGTC.

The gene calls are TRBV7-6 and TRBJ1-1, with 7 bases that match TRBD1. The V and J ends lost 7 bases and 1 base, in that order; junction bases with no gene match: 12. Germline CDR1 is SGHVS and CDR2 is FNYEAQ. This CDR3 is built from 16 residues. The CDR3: CASTDRVGITNTEAFF. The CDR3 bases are TGTGCCAGCACCGACAGGGTTGGAATCACGAACACTGAAGCTTTCTTT.